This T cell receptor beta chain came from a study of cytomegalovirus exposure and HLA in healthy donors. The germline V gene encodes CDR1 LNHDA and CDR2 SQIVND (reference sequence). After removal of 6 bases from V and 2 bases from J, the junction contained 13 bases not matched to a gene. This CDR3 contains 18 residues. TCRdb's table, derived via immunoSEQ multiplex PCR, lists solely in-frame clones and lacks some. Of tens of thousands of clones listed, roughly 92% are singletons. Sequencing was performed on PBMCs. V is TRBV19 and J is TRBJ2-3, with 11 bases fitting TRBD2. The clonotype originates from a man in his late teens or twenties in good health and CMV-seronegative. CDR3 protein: CASSLSGGGFRHTDTQYF. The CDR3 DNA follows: TGTGCCAGTAGCCTTAGCGGGGGGGGATTCCGCCACACAGATACGCAGTATTTT. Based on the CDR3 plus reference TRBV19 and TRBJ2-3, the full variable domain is DGGITQSPKYLFRKEGQNVTLSCEQNLNHDAMYWYRQDPGQGLRLIYYSQIVNDFQKGDIAEGYSVSREKKESFPLTVTSAQKNPTAFYLCASSLSGGGFRHTDTQYFGPGTRLTVL.